The T cell receptor beta chain under discussion was sequenced for a study of cytomegalovirus exposure and HLA in healthy donors. Whole-study findings and limits: Some segments of the V type, notably TRBV6-2 and TRBV6-3, were excluded as indistinguishable. Some 16,000 TCR beta sequences were associated with HLA alleles at 0.05 false discovery rate in a later analysis. Available immune exposure information covered CMV serostatus only. Upon later analysis, HLA-associated TCR beta chains proved more clonally expanded than other, equally common chains.

It was with 60 Vbeta and 13 Jbeta primers that the PCR ran. Here immunoSEQ multiplex PCR was the method, and the copy in TCRdb shows in-frame clones only, minus some. This sample's table reports fewer than 110,000 clones. Deletions cut 0 bases from V and 7 bases from J, with 14 bases between. The germline gives CDR1 SGDLS, CDR2 YYNGEE. This CDR3 contains 16 residues. Concerning this clone: Its antigen is not known.

Sequenced input: PBMCs. This rearrangement joins TRBV9 to TRBJ1-6; the D gene is possibly TRBD1 (5 bases). The origin of this receptor is a man aged 40-55 years in good health and CMV-seronegative. The CDR3 DNA follows: TGTGCCAGCAGCGTAGGAGTCCAGGGTGGAAATTCACCCCTCCACTTT. It specifies CASSVGVQGGNSPLHF.